This TCR beta chain is drawn from a study of blood T cell repertoires in COVID-19. Study-level background: In each case, the material was cDNA or gDNA derived from T cells, B-cell-depleted T cells, or PBMCs.

The Seattle patients joined while their infection was active and were tracked longitudinally afterward. The J segment lost 3 bases and the V segment lost 6 bases, leaving 3 bases of the junction unmatched. Germline values: CDR1 SEHNR, CDR2 FQNEAQ (reference sequence). This CDR3 has 13 residues. Sequencing used immunoSEQ multiplex PCR; TCRdb keeps in-frame clones, though not all of them. Among fewer than 700,000 clones listed, about 89% were seen once. This chain links TRBV7-9 with TRBJ1-1, with 8 nucleotides matching TRBD1. The receptor's source is a woman aged 45-65 years with COVID-19, enrolled during active disease. The source material was peripheral blood. The CDR3 nucleotides read TGTGCCAGCAGTCAGACAGGGGACACTGAAGCTTTCTTT. Its protein is CASSQTGDTEAFF.